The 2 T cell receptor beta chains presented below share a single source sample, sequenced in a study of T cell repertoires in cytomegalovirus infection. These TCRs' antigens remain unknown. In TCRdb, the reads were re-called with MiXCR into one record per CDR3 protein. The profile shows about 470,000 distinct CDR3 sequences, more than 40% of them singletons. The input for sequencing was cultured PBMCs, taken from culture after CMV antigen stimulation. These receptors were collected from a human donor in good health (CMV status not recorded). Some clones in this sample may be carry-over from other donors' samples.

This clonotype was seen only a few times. CDR3 nucleotides: TGTGCCAGCAGCTTAGTGGGACTAGCAAGCTCAGATACGCAGTATTTT. It is translated as CASSLVGLASSDTQYF. The chain has TRBV11-2 and TRBJ2-3; 9 bases line up with TRBD2. Germline V gene lookup returns CDR1 SGHAT and CDR2 FQNNGV. CDR3 length: 16 amino acids. V was clipped by 1 base and J by 4 bases; unmatched bases: 6. Together with reference TRBV11-2 and TRBJ2-3, the CDR3 gives the full variable domain: EAGVAQSPRYKIIEKRQSVAFWCNPISGHATLYWYQQILGQGPKLLIQFQNNGVVDDSQLPKDRFSAERLKGVDSTLKIQPAKLEDSAVYLCASSLVGLASSDTQYFGPGTRLTVL.

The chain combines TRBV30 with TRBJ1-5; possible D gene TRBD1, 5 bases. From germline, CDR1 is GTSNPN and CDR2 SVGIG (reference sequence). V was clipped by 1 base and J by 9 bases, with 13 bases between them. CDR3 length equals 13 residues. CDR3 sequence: CAWSEGVRWPQHF. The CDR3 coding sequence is TGTGCCTGGAGTGAAGGGGTCCGATGGCCCCAGCATTTT. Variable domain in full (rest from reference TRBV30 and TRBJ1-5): SQTIHQWPATLVQPVGSPLSLECTVEGTSNPNLYWYRQAAGRGLQLLFYSVGIGQISSEVPQNLSASRPQDRQFILSSKKLLLSDSGFYLCAWSEGVRWPQHFGDGTRLSIL.